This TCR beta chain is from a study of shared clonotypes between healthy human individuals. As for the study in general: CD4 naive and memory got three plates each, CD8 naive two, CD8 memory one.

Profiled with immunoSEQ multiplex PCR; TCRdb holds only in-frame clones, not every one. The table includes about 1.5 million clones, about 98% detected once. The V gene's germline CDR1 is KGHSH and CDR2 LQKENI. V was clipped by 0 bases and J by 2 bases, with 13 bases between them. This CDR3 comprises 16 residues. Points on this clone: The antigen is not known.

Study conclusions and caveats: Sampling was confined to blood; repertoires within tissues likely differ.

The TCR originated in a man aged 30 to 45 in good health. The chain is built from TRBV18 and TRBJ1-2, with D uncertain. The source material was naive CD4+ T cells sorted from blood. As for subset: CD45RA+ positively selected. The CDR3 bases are TGTGCCAGCTCACCACCTTCCCCTTTACCGAACTATGGCTACACCTTC. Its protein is CASSPPSPLPNYGYTF.